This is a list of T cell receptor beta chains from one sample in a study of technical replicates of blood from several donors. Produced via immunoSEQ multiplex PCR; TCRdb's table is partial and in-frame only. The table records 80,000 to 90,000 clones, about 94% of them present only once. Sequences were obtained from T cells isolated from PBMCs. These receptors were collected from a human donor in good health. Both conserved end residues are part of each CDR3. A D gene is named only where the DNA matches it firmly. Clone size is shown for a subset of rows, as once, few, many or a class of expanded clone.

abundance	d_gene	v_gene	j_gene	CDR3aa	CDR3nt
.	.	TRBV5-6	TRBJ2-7	CASSWGGGSVPGNF	.
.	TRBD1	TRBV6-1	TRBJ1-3	CASIFTGGAGNTIYF	TGTGCCAGCATATTTACAGGGGGCGCCGGAAACACCATATATTTT
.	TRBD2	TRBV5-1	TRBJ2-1	CASSLGLAGGDTEQFF	TGCGCCAGCAGCCTCGGACTAGCGGGAGGGGACACTGAGCAGTTCTTC
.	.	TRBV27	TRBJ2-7	CASSPPGRDTYEQYF	TGTGCCAGCAGCCCCCCGGGCAGGGACACCTACGAGCAGTACTTC
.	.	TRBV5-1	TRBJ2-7	CASSLAQGPSSYEQYF	TGCGCCAGCAGCTTGGCCCAGGGCCCCAGCTCCTACGAGCAGTACTTC
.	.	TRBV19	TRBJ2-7	CASRAPSAYEQYF	TGTGCCAGTAGGGCTCCTAGCGCCTACGAGCAGTACTTC
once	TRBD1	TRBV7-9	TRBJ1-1	CASSLQGAPTEAFF	TGTGCCAGCAGCTTACAGGGGGCGCCGACTGAAGCTTTCTTT
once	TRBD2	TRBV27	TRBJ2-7	CASRPSPGGGTYEQYF	TGTGCCAGCAGGCCCTCCCCGGGAGGCGGCACCTACGAGCAGTACTTC
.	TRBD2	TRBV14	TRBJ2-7	CASSHSAGGFYEQYF	TGTGCCAGCAGCCACTCAGCGGGAGGGTTCTACGAGCAGTACTTC
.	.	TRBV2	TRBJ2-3	CASRRGFTDTQYF	TGTGCCAGCAGAAGGGGCTTCACAGATACGCAGTATTTT
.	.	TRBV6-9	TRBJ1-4	CASSYCNRAPTNEKLFF	TGTGCCAGCAGTTATTGTAACAGAGCCCCAACTAATGAAAAACTGTTTTTT
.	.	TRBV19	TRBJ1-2	CASSSSARGYGYTF	TGTGCCAGTAGTTCGTCAGCTAGAGGCTATGGCTACACCTTC
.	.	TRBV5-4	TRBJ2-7	CASSLSASEQYF	TGTGCCAGCAGCTTGTCCGCGTCAGAGCAGTACTTC
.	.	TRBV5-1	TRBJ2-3	CASSAARLESTDTQYF	TGCGCCAGCAGCGCCGCCCGACTGGAGAGCACAGATACGCAGTATTTT
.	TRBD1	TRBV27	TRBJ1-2	CASRNAGTGYGYTF	TGTGCCAGCAGGAACGCCGGGACAGGGTATGGCTACACCTTC
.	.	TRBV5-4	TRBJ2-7	CASSYNYEQYF	TGTGCCAGCAGCTACAACTACGAGCAGTACTTC
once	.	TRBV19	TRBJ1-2	CASTLPDRRNGYTF	TGTGCCAGTACCCTACCCGACAGGCGCAATGGCTACACCTTC
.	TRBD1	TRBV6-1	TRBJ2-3	CASLPGWDRDTQYF	TGTGCCAGCCTCCCAGGGTGGGACAGGGATACGCAGTATTTT
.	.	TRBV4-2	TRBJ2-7	CASSQEGSGLYEQYF	TGTGCCAGCAGCCAAGAGGGGTCGGGACTCTACGAGCAGTACTTC
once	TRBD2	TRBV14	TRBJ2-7	CASSQGTSGNYEQYF	TGTGCCAGCAGCCAGGGGACTAGCGGGAACTACGAGCAGTACTTC
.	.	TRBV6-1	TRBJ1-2	CASRQLRGYTF	TGTGCCAGCAGACAGCTTAGAGGCTACACCTTC
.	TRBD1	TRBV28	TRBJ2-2	CASSPGGTGFTGELFF	TGTGCCAGCAGCCCGGGCGGGACAGGCTTCACCGGGGAGCTGTTTTTT
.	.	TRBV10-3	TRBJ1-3	CAITDNSGNTIYF	TGTGCCATCACTGACAACTCTGGAAACACCATATATTTT
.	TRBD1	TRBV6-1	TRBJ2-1	CASSPPGGPLNEQFF	TGTGCCAGCAGTCCTCCAGGGGGACCTCTCAATGAGCAGTTCTTC
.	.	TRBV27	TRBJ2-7	CASSSWARGTYEQYF	TGTGCCAGCAGCTCATGGGCGCGCGGGACCTACGAGCAGTACTTC
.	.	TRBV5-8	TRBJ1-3	CASSFEGGHYSGNTIYF	TGTGCCAGCAGCTTTGAGGGCGGCCACTACTCTGGAAACACCATATATTTT
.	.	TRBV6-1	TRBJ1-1	CASSEVAGVGTEAFF	TGTGCCAGCAGTGAAGTGGCAGGGGTGGGCACTGAAGCTTTCTTT
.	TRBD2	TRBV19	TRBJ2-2	CASSITSGRANTGELFF	TGTGCCAGTAGTATCACTAGCGGGAGGGCCAACACCGGGGAGCTGTTTTTT
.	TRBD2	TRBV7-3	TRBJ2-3	CASSPRASGLPSTDTQYF	TGTGCCAGCAGCCCCAGGGCTAGCGGGCTTCCTAGCACAGATACGCAGTATTTT
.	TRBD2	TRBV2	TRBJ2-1	CASSVLAVSSYNEQFF	TGTGCCAGCAGTGTTCTAGCGGTTAGCTCCTACAATGAGCAGTTCTTC
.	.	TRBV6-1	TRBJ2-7	CASSRGGRDEQYF	TGTGCCAGCAGTAGGGGGGGAAGGGACGAGCAGTACTTC
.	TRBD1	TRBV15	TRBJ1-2	CATSRGTGDGYTF	TGTGCCACCAGCAGAGGGACAGGGGACGGCTACACCTTC
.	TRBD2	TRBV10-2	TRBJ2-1	CASRAGGDPYNEQFF	TGCGCCAGCAGGGCCGGGGGGGATCCCTACAATGAGCAGTTCTTC
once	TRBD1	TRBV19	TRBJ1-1	CASSIQGGGNTEAFF	TGTGCCAGTAGTATACAGGGGGGCGGAAACACTGAAGCTTTCTTT
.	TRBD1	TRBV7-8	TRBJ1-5	CASSSSGTGNPFSNQPQHF	TGTGCCAGCAGCTCATCCGGGACAGGGAATCCCTTTAGCAATCAGCCCCAGCATTTT
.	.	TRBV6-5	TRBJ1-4	CASSYSMATTNEKLFF	TGTGCCAGCAGTTACTCGATGGCCACAACTAATGAAAAACTGTTTTTT
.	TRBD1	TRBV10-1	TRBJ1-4	CASSEGQGNEKLFF	TGCGCCAGCAGTGAGGGACAGGGCAACGAAAAACTGTTTTTT
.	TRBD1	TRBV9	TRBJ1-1	CASSVSTGLNTEAFF	TGTGCCAGCAGCGTATCGACAGGGTTGAACACTGAAGCTTTCTTT
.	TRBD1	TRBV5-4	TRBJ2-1	CASSSGQGAQTYNEQFF	TGTGCCAGCAGCTCCGGACAGGGGGCGCAAACCTACAATGAGCAGTTCTTC
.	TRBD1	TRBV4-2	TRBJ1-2	CASSHQGDYGYTF	TGTGCCAGCAGCCACCAGGGGGACTATGGCTACACCTTC
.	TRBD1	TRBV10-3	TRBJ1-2	CAIRDRDGYTF	TGTGCCATCAGGGACAGGGATGGCTACACCTTC
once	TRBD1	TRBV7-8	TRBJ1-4	CASSTDRVFEKLFF	TGTGCCAGCAGCACAGACAGGGTGTTTGAAAAACTGTTTTTT
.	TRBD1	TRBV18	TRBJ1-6	CASSPGQGQVLRPLHF	TGTGCCAGCTCACCCGGCCAGGGACAGGTCCTCCGACCCCTCCACTTT
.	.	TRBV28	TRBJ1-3	CASSRTDGISGNTIYF	TGTGCCAGCAGTAGAACGGACGGGATCTCTGGAAACACCATATATTTT
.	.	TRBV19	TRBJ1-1	CASSIEGPNTEAFF	TGTGCCAGTAGTATAGAGGGGCCCAACACTGAAGCTTTCTTT
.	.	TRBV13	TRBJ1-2	CASTLSGRNYGYTF	TGTGCCAGCACGCTCTCTGGCAGAAACTATGGCTACACCTTC
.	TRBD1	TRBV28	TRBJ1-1	CASSWDRGLAFF	TGTGCCAGCAGTTGGGACAGGGGGTTGGCTTTCTTT
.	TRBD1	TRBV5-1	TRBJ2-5	CASSRTGGETQYF	TGCGCCAGCAGCAGGACAGGGGGCGAGACCCAGTACTTC
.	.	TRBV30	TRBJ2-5	CAWSAGGAAGETQYF	TGTGCCTGGAGTGCAGGAGGCGCCGCGGGAGAGACCCAGTACTTC